This TCR beta chain is drawn from a study of cytomegalovirus exposure and HLA in healthy donors. Study at large: As an earlier analysis found, 150 million to 200 million T cells yielded 117 million unique TCR beta sequences. The study's findings and limits: Rare TCR sequences dominated, though some public TCRs recurred in many donors. Accurate prediction of most subjects' HLA-A and HLA-B alleles from TCR beta sequences was reported. As a later analysis revealed, the rate of TCR association differed by HLA locus, with DRB1 most and HLA-C fewest.

Germline V gene sequence: CDR1 SNHLY, CDR2 FYNNEI. J gave up 3 bases and V 7 bases, and 18 bases lay outside the gene matches. This CDR3 spans 17 amino acids. With regard to this clone: The antigen remains undetermined.

A multiplex PCR was run with 60 Vbeta primers and 13 Jbeta primers. Profiling relied on immunoSEQ multiplex PCR, and the TCRdb table lists in-frame clones only, not all of them. The table has about 280,000 clones, roughly 90% seen once; the top ten hold about 2.5%. This rearrangement joins TRBV2 to TRBJ2-7; TRBD2 matches 7 bases. Source material: PBMCs. The receptor comes from a woman aged 18 to 35 in good health and CMV-seronegative. The CDR3 nucleotides read TGTGCCAGCATCCTTGGCTTTGGGTCCAGGGAGGGCTACGAGCAGTACTTC. This translates into CASILGFGSREGYEQYF.